This TCR beta chain comes out of a study of early T cells in non-severe SARS-CoV-2 infection. The germline gives CDR1 LGHDT, CDR2 YNNKEL (reference sequence). The CDR3 runs 14 residues. Trimming cost V 1 base and J 4 bases, with 8 bases left between them. Findings and caveats of the study: Missing private and CD4 specificities, VDJdb matching favored anti-spike CD8 responses.

TCRdb redid the calling of the 5' RACE reads with MiXCR, one entry per CDR3 protein. The table records just under 90,000 distinct CDR3 sequences, 14% of them present only once. On this clonotype itself: The antigen remains unidentified.

J is TRBJ2-1 and V is TRBV3-1; maybe TRBD1 (5 bases). What was sequenced was whole blood. This TCR was recovered from an adult who was a healthcare worker with PCR-confirmed SARS-CoV-2 infection or an uninfected control (not recorded which). CDR3 sequence (DNA): TGTGCCAGCAGCCAAGCGGACAATTACAATGAGCAGTTCTTC. It yields the protein CASSQADNYNEQFF.